Listed here are 22 T cell receptor beta chains from one sample, sequenced in a study of T cells after posttransplantation cyclophosphamide. The repertoire was sequenced with immunoSEQ multiplex PCR; TCRdb's copy has only in-frame clones and lacks some. The sample includes some 61,000 clones, 90% to 95% seen only once; the top ten take approximately 2.7%. The specimen sequenced was PBMCs. The origin of the receptors is a woman in her twenties or thirties in good health and a related stem cell transplant donor.

The V gene is TRBV4-3, the J gene TRBJ2-5; D gene unclear. The CDR3 runs 15 residues. The V gene's germline CDR1 is LGHNA and CDR2 YSLEER. Trimming stripped 1 base from V and 0 bases from J, with 9 bases between. CDR3 nucleotide sequence: TGCGCCAGCAGCCAAGGAACCGGGTACCAAGAGACCCAGTACTTC. Translated: CASSQGTGYQETQYF.

The chain is built from TRBV7-8 and TRBJ2-3, with 7 bases that match TRBD2. The CDR3 contains 16 residues. The trim removed 2 bases at V and 0 bases at J, leaving 5 bases unmatched. From germline, CDR1 is SGHVS and CDR2 FQNEAQ. CDR3 nucleotide sequence: TGTGCCAGCAGCTTAATCGCTAGCGGTAGCACAGATACGCAGTATTTT. This translates into CASSLIASGSTDTQYF.

This clone was observed a single time. The J gene is TRBJ1-5, the V gene TRBV27, with TRBD1 matching 7 bases. Germline loops: CDR1 MNHEY, CDR2 SMNVEV (reference sequence). J was trimmed by 3 bases and V by 7 bases; bases with no gene match: 15. CDR3 length: 17 residues. The CDR3: CASTPLPQGGINQPQHF. In DNA form, the CDR3 reads TGTGCCAGCACCCCTTTACCGCAGGGGGGGATCAATCAGCCCCAGCATTTT.

In DNA form, the CDR3 reads TGTGCCAGCAGCCTCCCTGGGCAGGGTGGTATCTATGGCTACACCTTC. Its protein is CASSLPGQGGIYGYTF. The genes are TRBV28 and TRBJ1-2, with TRBD1 as a possible D gene (5 bases). Trimming shortened V by 6 bases and J by 4 bases, and 21 bases separated the two germline ends. The CDR3 has 16 amino acids. In germline, CDR1 is MDHEN, CDR2 SYDVKM.

The CDR3 here is CASSPKPGVGRNEQFF. Written as DNA, the CDR3 is TGTGCCAGCAGCCCGAAGCCCGGAGTAGGGCGCAATGAGCAGTTCTTC. The chain employs TRBV7-9 and TRBJ2-1; D uncertain. Trimming stripped 5 bases from V and 6 bases from J, with 20 bases between. Germline-derived CDR1 and CDR2 are SEHNR and FQNEAQ (reference sequence). The CDR3 consists of 16 residues.

This clone occurred once. The chain carries TRBV29-1 and TRBJ2-7; D gene ambiguous. V lost 0 bases to trimming and J lost 4 bases, with 7 bases between them. The CDR3 is 12 amino acids. Germline V gene data show CDR1 as SQVTM and CDR2 as ANQGSEA. The CDR3 region has the DNA TGCAGCGTTGAAGATGTGGAATACGAGCAGTACTTC. Translated: CSVEDVEYEQYF.

The gene calls are TRBV10-2 and TRBJ1-4; D call uncertain. The CDR3 extends over 14 amino acids. V lost 0 bases to trimming and J lost 8 bases, with 10 bases between them. CDR1 is WSHSY, CDR2 SAAADI, per germline. The CDR3 coding sequence is TGCGCCAGCAGTGAGTCGGGCGGGATCGAAAAACTGTTTTTT. It yields the protein CASSESGGIEKLFF.

V and J are TRBV6-1 and TRBJ2-1, with D tentatively TRBD2 (5 bases). The CDR3 covers 13 residues. V lost 8 bases, J lost 5 bases, and 13 bases lay in between. Looked up from germline, CDR1 is MNHNS and CDR2 is SASEGT. CDR3 nucleotides: TGTGCCAGCGGGGAGACGGCAAACAATGAGCAGTTCTTC. Amino acids: CASGETANNEQFF.

The V call is TRBV29-1, the J call TRBJ1-3; D gene unclear. This CDR3 has 11 amino acids. The germline gives CDR1 SQVTM, CDR2 ANQGSEA. Deletions cut 7 bases from V and 4 bases from J, with 8 bases between. CDR3 nucleotides: TGCAGCGCTCAGAGAGGAAACACCATATATTTT. The encoded protein is CSAQRGNTIYF.

This chain connects TRBV11-3 to TRBJ2-7; TRBD1 might be the D (5 bases). V lost 2 bases and J lost 2, with 13 bases in between. This CDR3 is 15 amino acids long. From germline, CDR1 is SGHNT and CDR2 YENEEA. CDR3 residues: CASSLMAGSPYEQYF. As DNA, the CDR3 is TGTGCCAGCAGCTTAATGGCAGGGTCCCCCTACGAGCAGTACTTC.

The gene calls are TRBV5-5 and TRBJ1-5, with D hard to call. V lost 2 bases and J lost 7, with 10 bases in between. This CDR3 is built from 13 residues. Per the germline V gene, CDR1 is SGHKS and CDR2 is YYEKEE (reference sequence). CDR3 DNA: TGTGCCAGCAGCTTATTGACGGGGCAGCCCCAGCATTTT. It translates to CASSLLTGQPQHF.

CDR3 sequence: CASSLGQGAHREQFF. The CDR3 nucleotides read TGTGCCAGCAGCTTAGGACAGGGGGCGCATCGTGAGCAGTTCTTC. The chain combines TRBV7-7 with TRBJ2-1; 10 bases line up with TRBD1. CDR1 and CDR2 from the germline V gene are SSHAT and FNYEAQ (reference sequence). The CDR3 loop spans 15 amino acids. Germline trimming cut 1 base from V and 9 bases from J; bases unmatched to any gene: 6.

The chain has TRBV19 and TRBJ2-3, with TRBD1 as a possible D gene (6 bases). Germline CDR1 and CDR2: LNHDA and SQIVND (reference sequence). The length of the CDR3 is 14 residues. The ends were cut back, 3 bases at V and 0 bases at J, with 7 bases in the middle. CDR3 residues: CASSIGQSTDTQYF. The DNA of the CDR3 is TGTGCCAGTAGTATCGGACAGAGCACAGATACGCAGTATTTT.

This chain links TRBV19 with TRBJ1-4; the match to TRBD1 covers 9 bases. CDR1 LNHDA and CDR2 SQIVND come from the germline V gene (reference sequence). After removal of 8 bases from V and 8 bases from J, the junction contained 9 bases not matched to a gene. The CDR3 has 14 residues. CDR3 sequence (DNA): TGTGCCAGTTCGGACAGGGGAAGAGAAGAAAAACTGTTTTTT. As protein: CASSDRGREEKLFF.

This chain joins TRBV27 and TRBJ1-6; possibly TRBD1 for D (6 bases). With 6 bases removed from V and 0 bases from J, the gap between germline ends came to 21 bases. This CDR3 spans 19 amino acids. Germline values: CDR1 MNHEY, CDR2 SMNVEV (reference sequence). The CDR3 reads CASRFRLQGGSSYNSPLHF. DNA of the CDR3: TGTGCCAGCAGATTTCGTCTACAGGGAGGAAGCTCCTATAATTCACCCCTCCACTTT.

The chain joins TRBV5-1 to TRBJ1-6; 8 bases fit TRBD1. This CDR3 region has 15 residues. Germline lookup yields CDR1 SGHRS and CDR2 YFSETQ. The trim removed 0 bases at V and 4 bases at J, leaving 0 bases unmatched. In nucleotides, the CDR3 is TGCGCCAGCAGCTTGGGACAGGGGTATAATTCACCCCTCCACTTT. As protein: CASSLGQGYNSPLHF.

This rearrangement joins TRBV5-1 to TRBJ2-2; D remains unclear. V was cut by 1 base and J by 3 bases, with 7 bases left in between. This CDR3 region has 14 residues. The germline gives CDR1 SGHRS, CDR2 YFSETQ. CDR3 sequence: CASSLLSDTGELFF. CDR3 bases: TGCGCCAGCAGCTTGTTGTCTGACACCGGGGAGCTGTTTTTT.

The chain is built from TRBV29-1 and TRBJ1-2, with D possibly being TRBD1 (6 bases). Germline V CDR1 and CDR2: SQVTM, ANQGSEA. Trimming cost V 7 bases and J 5 bases, with 20 bases left between them. The CDR3 length is 14 residues. Written as DNA, the CDR3 is TGCAGCGCACACGACGGGGGGCGGAGGTATGGCTACACCTTC. Translated, it gives CSAHDGGRRYGYTF.

The V and J genes are TRBV9 and TRBJ2-6; TRBD1 might be the D (5 bases). This CDR3 is 15 amino acids long. Germline assignment: CDR1 SGDLS and CDR2 YYNGEE. The V end lost 1 base, the J end lost 0 bases, and 5 bases lay between the germline ends. As DNA, the CDR3 is TGTGCCAGCAGCGTACAGGGCTCTGGGGCCAACGTCCTGACTTTC. The encoded protein is CASSVQGSGANVLTF.

The J gene is TRBJ2-7, the V gene TRBV6-1, with D possibly being TRBD1 (5 bases). Trimming left V 8 bases short and J 0 bases short, with 11 bases between. The germline V gene has CDR1 MNHNS and CDR2 SASEGT. This CDR3 has 13 amino acids. The chain's CDR3 is CASGALISYEQYF. The CDR3 DNA is TGTGCCAGCGGGGCTCTAATCTCCTACGAGCAGTACTTC.

The J gene is TRBJ1-2, the V gene TRBV4-3, with 9 nucleotides matching TRBD1. This CDR3 has 17 residues. The J segment lost 5 bases and the V segment lost 0 bases, leaving 10 bases of the junction unmatched. Germline CDR1 reads LGHNA; CDR2 reads YSLEER. CDR3 bases: TGCGCCAGCAGCCAAGATCTTGGAGACAGGGGGTTTTATGGCTACACCTTC. It is translated as CASSQDLGDRGFYGYTF.

CDR3 nucleotides: TGTGCCAGCAGCTTATCCCCGGGGACAGGGGGTCGTGGCTACACCTTC. It encodes CASSLSPGTGGRGYTF. The chain has TRBV7-8 and TRBJ1-2; TRBD1 agrees at 11 bases. CDR3 length: 16 residues. From germline, CDR1 is SGHVS and CDR2 FQNEAQ. Germline trimming cut 2 bases from V and 7 bases from J; bases unmatched to any gene: 9.